This passage covers 7 T cell receptor beta chains from one sample sequenced in a study of T-cell memory formation after mild COVID-19. MiXCR, applied by TCRdb to the 5' RACE reads, yields one record per CDR3 protein. In the table there are around 340,000 distinct CDR3 sequences, about 13% of which are singletons. The sample comprised PBMCs or a T cell subset sorted from them (not recorded which). The receptors originated from a man aged 18 to 30 who had mild COVID-19 (a few samples of this study predate the infection). Cell type and time point are not known.

This clonotype appeared many times. The chain uses TRBV7-9 and TRBJ2-7, with D possibly TRBD2 on 7 matching bases. The germline CDR1 and CDR2 sequences are SEHNR and FQNEAQ (reference sequence). V was cut by 2 bases and J by 1 base, with 9 bases left in between. The CDR3 loop spans 14 amino acids. The CDR3 bases are TGTGCCAGCAGCTTAAGGGGGGGGTCCTACGAGCAGTACTTC. Amino acid sequence: CASSLRGGSYEQYF.

The chain joins TRBV6-6 to TRBJ2-7, with no clear D. This CDR3 contains 12 residues. Germline lookup yields CDR1 MNHNY and CDR2 SVGAGI (reference sequence). With 0 bases removed from V and 7 bases from J, the gap between germline ends came to 7 bases. CDR3: CASSYSTGEQYV. The CDR3 DNA reads TGTGCCAGCAGTTACTCGACTGGTGAGCAGTACGTC.

The sample holds a few counts of this clonotype. The rearrangement uses TRBV7-9 and TRBJ2-3, with TRBD2 matching 11 bases. CDR3 length: 17 amino acids. Trimming cost V 5 bases and J 1 base; bases outside gene matches: 8. Germline V gives CDR1 SEHNR, CDR2 FQNEAQ (reference sequence). The CDR3 sequence: CASSRGTSGGGTDTQYF. The CDR3, as DNA: TGTGCCAGCAGCCGCGGCACTAGCGGGGGTGGCACAGATACGCAGTATTTT.

In nucleotides, the CDR3 is TGTGCCAGCAGGACACTAGCGGAAGAGACCCAGTACTTC. Its translation: CASRTLAEETQYF. The chain couples TRBV7-2 to TRBJ2-5; 8 bases fit TRBD2. CDR1 is SGHTA, CDR2 FQGNSA, per germline. The CDR3 length is 13 residues. V dropped 6 bases and J dropped 3; count of bases not matched to a gene: 3.

This clonotype came up many times. The chain joins TRBV5-6 to TRBJ2-7; D may be TRBD2 (6 bases). V was cut by 2 bases and J by 3 bases, with 9 bases left in between. The CDR3 is made up of 13 amino acids. Per germline, CDR1 SGHDT and CDR2 YYEEEE. The CDR3 here is CASSFYSGYEQYV. DNA for the CDR3: TGTGCCAGCAGCTTTTATAGCGGCTACGAGCAGTACGTC.

The chain combines TRBV5-6 with TRBJ1-6, with D maybe TRBD1 (5 bases). Per the germline V gene, CDR1 is SGHDT and CDR2 is YYEEEE. The CDR3 is 12 residues long. V lost 3 bases to trimming and J lost 8 bases, with 6 bases between them. The CDR3: CASSWGDSPLHF. The CDR3 DNA reads as TGTGCCAGCAGCTGGGGGGATTCACCCCTCCACTTT.

The V and J genes are TRBV6-5 and TRBJ1-2; possible D gene TRBD1, 5 bases. Germline assignment: CDR1 MNHEY and CDR2 SVGAGI. CDR3 length equals 15 residues. V lost 2 bases, J lost 8 bases, and 18 bases lay in between. CDR3 DNA: TGTGCCAGCAGTTACCGGGGTGCGCAGGGCGTCGGCTACACCTTC. It is translated as CASSYRGAQGVGYTF.